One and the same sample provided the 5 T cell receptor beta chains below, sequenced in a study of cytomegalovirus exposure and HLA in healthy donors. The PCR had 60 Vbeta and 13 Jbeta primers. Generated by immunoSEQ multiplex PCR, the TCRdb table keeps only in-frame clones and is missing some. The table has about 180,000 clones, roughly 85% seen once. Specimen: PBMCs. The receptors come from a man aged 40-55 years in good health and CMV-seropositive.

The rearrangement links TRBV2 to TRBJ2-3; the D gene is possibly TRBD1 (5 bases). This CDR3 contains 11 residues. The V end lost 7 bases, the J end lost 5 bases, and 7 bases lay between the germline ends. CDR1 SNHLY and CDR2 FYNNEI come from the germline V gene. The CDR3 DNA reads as TGTGCCAGCACCAGGGAAGATACGCAGTATTTT. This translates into CASTREDTQYF. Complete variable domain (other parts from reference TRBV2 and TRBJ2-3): EPEVTQTPSHQVTQMGQEVILRCVPISNHLYFYWYRQILGQKVEFLVSFYNNEISEKSEIFDDQFSVERPDGSNFTLKIRSTKLEDSAMYFCASTREDTQYFGPGTRLTVL.

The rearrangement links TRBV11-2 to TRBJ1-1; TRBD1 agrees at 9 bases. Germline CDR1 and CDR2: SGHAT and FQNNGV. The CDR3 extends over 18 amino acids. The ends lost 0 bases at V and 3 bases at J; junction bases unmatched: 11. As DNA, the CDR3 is TGTGCCAGCAGCTTAGACCCGGGACAGGGTAAAGGGGACACTGAAGCTTTCTTT. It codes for CASSLDPGQGKGDTEAFF.

The CDR3 nucleotides read TGTGCCAGCAGCTTAACGGGGTCCCGACAAGAGACCCAGTACTTC. Translating it yields CASSLTGSRQETQYF. The chain recombines TRBV7-2 with TRBJ2-5; a possible D gene is TRBD2 (5 bases). The V end was cut by 2 bases, the J end by 2 bases, with 12 bases between. Germline values: CDR1 SGHTA, CDR2 FQGNSA. CDR3 size: 15 residues.

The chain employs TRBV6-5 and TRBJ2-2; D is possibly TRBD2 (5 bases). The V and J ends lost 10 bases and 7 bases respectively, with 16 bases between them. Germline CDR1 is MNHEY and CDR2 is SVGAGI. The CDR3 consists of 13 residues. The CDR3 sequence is CATPRESNGELFF. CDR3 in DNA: TGTGCCACCCCAAGGGAGAGCAACGGGGAGCTGTTTTTT.

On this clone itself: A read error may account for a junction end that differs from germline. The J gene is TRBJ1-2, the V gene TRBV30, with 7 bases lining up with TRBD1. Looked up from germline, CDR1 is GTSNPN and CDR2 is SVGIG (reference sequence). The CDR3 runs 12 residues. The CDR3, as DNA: TGTGCCTGGAGCCGGGACAGCCGTGTTTTTGCCTTC. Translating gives CAWSRDSRVFAF.